This TCR beta chain originates from a study of blood T cell repertoires in COVID-19. Overall study context: Samples representing acute and convalescent COVID-19 were sourced from the United States, Italy and Spain. Nucleic acid was either cDNA or gDNA, and it came from T cells, B-cell-depleted T cells, or PBMCs.

In the original processing: Researchers report that nucleated cell counts were estimated from reference gene primer amplification. TCRdb's copy holds only in-frame clones and misses some; the assay was immunoSEQ multiplex PCR. V and J calls and clone size are copied from that table; D and trimming were computed from the DNA. The sample contains 130,000 to 150,000 clones, about nine tenths of which appear only once. V shed 3 bases and J 4 bases; nucleotides not matched to a gene: 4. The CDR3 covers 15 residues. Germline V gene lookup returns CDR1 WNHNN and CDR2 SYGVQD (reference sequence). Sequencing was performed on peripheral blood. V gene TRBV10-1 combines with J gene TRBJ2-2; TRBD2 matches at 8 bases. This TCR came from a human donor in a cohort sampled during active COVID-19. CDR3 residues: CASSDPGGPTGELFF. CDR3 nucleotide sequence: TGCGCCAGCAGTGATCCGGGGGGGCCCACCGGGGAGCTGTTTTTT.